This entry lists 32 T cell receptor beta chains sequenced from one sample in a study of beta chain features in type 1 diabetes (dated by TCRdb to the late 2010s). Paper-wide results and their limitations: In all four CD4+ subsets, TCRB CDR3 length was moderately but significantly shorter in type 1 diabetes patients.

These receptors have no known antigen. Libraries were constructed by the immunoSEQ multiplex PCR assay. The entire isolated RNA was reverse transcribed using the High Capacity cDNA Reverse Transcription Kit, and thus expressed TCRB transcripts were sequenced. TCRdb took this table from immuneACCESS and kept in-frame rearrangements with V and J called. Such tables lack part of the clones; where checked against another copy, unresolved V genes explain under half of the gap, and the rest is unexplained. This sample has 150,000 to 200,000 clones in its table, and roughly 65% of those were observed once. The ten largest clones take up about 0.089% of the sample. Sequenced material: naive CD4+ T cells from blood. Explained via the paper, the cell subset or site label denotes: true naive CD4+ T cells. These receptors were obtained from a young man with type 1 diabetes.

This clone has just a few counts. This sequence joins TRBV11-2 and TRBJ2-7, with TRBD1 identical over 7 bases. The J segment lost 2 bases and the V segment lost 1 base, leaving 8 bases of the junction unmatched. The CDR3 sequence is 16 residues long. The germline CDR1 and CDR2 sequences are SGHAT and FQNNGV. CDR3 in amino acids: CASSLAGRGSPYEQYF. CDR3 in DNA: TGTGCCAGCAGCTTAGCGGGCAGGGGGTCCCCCTACGAGCAGTACTTC. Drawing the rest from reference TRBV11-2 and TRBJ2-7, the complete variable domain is EAGVAQSPRYKIIEKRQSVAFWCNPISGHATLYWYQQILGQGPKLLIQFQNNGVVDDSQLPKDRFSAERLKGVDSTLKIQPAKLEDSAVYLCASSLAGRGSPYEQYFGPGTRLTVT.

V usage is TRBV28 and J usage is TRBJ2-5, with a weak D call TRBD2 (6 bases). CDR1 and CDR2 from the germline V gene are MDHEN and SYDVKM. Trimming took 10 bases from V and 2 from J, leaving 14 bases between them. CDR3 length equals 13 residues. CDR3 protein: CAIARGRQETQYF. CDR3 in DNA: TGTGCCATTGCGCGGGGACGACAAGAGACCCAGTACTTC.

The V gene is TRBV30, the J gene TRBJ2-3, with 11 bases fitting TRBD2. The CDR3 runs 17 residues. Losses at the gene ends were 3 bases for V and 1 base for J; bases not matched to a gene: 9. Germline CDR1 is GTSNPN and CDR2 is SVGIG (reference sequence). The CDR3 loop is CAWRGTSGVFGTDTQYF. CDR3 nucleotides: TGTGCCTGGAGAGGGACTAGCGGTGTTTTTGGCACAGATACGCAGTATTTT.

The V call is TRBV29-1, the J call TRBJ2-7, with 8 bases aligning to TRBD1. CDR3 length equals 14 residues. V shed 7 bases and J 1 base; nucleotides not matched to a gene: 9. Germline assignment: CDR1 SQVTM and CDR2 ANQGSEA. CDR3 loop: CSATPRDRSYEQYF. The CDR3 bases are TGCAGCGCAACTCCCCGGGACAGGTCCTACGAGCAGTACTTC.

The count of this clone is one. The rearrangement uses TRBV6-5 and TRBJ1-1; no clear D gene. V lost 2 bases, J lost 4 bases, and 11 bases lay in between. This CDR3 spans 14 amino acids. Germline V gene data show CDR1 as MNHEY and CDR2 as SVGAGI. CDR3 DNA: TGTGCCAGCAGTTACAAGGGAGCTAGCACTGAAGCTTTCTTT. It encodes CASSYKGASTEAFF.

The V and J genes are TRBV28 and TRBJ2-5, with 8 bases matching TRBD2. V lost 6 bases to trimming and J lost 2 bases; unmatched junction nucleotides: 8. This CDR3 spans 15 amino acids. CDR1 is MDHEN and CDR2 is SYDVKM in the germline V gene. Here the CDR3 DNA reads TGTGCCAGCAGCTACACCGGCGGGGGGCAAGAGACCCAGTACTTC. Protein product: CASSYTGGGQETQYF.

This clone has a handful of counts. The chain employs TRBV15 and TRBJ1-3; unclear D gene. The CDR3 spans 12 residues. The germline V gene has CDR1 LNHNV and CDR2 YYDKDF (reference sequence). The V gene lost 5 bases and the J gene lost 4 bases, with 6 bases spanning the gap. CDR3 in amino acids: CATSLVGNTIYF. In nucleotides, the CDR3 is TGTGCCACCAGCCTGGTCGGAAACACCATATATTTT.

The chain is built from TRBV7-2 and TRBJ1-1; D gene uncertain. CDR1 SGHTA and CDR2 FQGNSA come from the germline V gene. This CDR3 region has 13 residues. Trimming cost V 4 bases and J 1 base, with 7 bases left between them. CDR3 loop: CASSSHQNTEAFF. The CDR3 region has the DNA TGTGCCAGCAGCTCACACCAGAACACTGAAGCTTTCTTT.

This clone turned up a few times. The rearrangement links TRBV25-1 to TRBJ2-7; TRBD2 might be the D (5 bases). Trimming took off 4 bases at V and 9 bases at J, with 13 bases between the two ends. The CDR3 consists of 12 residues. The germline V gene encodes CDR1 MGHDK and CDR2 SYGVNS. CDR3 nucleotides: TGTGCCAGCAGTGTCTCCGGACTGGCGCAGTACTTC. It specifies CASSVSGLAQYF.

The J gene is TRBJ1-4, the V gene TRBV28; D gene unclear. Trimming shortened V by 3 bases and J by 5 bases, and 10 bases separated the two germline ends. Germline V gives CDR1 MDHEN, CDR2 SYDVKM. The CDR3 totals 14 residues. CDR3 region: CASSFSGLNEKLFF. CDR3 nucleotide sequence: TGTGCCAGCAGTTTCTCAGGTCTAAATGAAAAACTGTTTTTT.

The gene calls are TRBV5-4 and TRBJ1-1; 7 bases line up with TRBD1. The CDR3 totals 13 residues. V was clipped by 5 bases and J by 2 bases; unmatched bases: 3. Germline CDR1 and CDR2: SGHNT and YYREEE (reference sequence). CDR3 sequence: CASSWDSNTEAFF. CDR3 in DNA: TGTGCCAGCAGTTGGGACAGCAACACTGAAGCTTTCTTT. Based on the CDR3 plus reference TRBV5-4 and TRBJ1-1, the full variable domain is ETGVTQSPTHLIKTRGQQVTLRCSSQSGHNTVSWYQQALGQGPQFIFQYYREEENGRGNFPPRFSGLQFPNYSSELNVNALELDDSALYLCASSWDSNTEAFFGQGTRLTVV.

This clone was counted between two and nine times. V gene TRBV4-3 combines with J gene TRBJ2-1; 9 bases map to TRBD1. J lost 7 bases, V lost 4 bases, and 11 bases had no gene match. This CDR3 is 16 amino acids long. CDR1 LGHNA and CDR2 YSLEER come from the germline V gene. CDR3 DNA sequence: TGCGCCAGCAGCCCCCATAGGGACAGGGTGTCGAATGAGCAGTTCTTC. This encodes CASSPHRDRVSNEQFF.

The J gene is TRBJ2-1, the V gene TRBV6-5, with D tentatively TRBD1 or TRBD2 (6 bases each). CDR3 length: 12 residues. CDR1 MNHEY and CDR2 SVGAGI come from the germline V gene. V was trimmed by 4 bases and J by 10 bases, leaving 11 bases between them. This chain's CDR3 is CASSLTGREQFF. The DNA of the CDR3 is TGTGCCAGCAGTTTAACAGGGAGGGAGCAGTTCTTC.

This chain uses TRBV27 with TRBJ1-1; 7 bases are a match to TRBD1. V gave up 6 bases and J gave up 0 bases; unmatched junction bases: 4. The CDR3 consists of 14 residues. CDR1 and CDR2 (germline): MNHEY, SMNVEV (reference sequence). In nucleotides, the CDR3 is TGTGCCAGCAGGTCCGGACAGGTGAACACTGAAGCTTTCTTT. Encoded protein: CASRSGQVNTEAFF.

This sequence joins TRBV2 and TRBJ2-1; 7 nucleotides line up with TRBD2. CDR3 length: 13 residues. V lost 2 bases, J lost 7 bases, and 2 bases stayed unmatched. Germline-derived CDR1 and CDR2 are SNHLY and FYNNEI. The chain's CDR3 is CASSEWRGNEQFF. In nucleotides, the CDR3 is TGTGCCAGCAGTGAATGGCGGGGGAATGAGCAGTTCTTC.

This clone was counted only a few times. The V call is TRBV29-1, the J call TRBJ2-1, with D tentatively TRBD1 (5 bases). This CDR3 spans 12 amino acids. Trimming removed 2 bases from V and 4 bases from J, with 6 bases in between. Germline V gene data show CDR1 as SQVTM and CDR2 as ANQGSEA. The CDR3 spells CSVERQYNEQFF. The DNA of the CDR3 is TGCAGCGTTGAAAGACAGTACAATGAGCAGTTCTTC.

The DNA for the CDR3 is TGCAGTGCTAGACCAGTCTATGGCTACACCTTC. Its translation: CSARPVYGYTF. The V call is TRBV20-1, the J call TRBJ1-2; no clear D. Germline CDR1 reads DFQATT; CDR2 reads SNEGSKA (reference sequence). The length of the CDR3 is 11 residues. The V gene lost 2 bases and the J gene lost 4 bases, with 5 bases spanning the gap.

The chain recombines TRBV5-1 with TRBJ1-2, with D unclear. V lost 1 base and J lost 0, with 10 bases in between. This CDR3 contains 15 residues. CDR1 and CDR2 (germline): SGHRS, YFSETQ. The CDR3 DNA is TGCGCCAGCAGCTTGTTCGCAAGTTCTAACTATGGCTACACCTTC. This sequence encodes CASSLFASSNYGYTF.

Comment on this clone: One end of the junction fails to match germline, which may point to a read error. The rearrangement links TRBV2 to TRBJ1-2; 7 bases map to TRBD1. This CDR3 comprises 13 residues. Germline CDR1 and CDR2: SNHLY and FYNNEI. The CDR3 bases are TGTTCCAGCAGTGGTCAGGGGGACTATGGCTACACCTTC. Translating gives CSSSGQGDYGYTF.

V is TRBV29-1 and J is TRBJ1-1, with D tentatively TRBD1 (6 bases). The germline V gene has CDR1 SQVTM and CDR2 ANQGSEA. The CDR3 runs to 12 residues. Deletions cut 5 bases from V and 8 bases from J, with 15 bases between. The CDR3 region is CSVWDTQGEAFF. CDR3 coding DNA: TGCAGCGTTTGGGACACGCAGGGGGAAGCTTTCTTT.

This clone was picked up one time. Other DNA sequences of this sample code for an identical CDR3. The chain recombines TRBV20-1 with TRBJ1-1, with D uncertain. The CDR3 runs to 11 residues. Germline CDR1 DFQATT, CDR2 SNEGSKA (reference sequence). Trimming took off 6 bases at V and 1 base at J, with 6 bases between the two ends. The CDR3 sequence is CSARRNTEAFF. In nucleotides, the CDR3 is TGCAGTGCAAGAAGGAACACTGAAGCTTTCTTT.

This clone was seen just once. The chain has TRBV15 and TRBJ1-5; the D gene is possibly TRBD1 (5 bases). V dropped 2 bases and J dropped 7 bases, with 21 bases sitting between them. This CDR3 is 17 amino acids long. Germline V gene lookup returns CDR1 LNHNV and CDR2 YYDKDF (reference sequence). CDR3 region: CATSRLLLGGSTQPQHF. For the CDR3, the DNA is TGTGCCACCAGCAGACTTCTCCTTGGGGGGTCTACACAGCCCCAGCATTTT.

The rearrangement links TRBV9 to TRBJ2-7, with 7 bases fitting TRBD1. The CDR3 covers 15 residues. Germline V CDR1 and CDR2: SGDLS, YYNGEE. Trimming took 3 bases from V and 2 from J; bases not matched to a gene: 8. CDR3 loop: CASSASGTETYEQYF. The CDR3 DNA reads TGTGCCAGCAGCGCGTCCGGGACAGAGACCTACGAGCAGTACTTC.

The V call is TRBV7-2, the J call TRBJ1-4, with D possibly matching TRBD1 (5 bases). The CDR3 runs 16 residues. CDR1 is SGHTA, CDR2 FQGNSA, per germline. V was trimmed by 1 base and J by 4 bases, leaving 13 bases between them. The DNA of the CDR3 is TGTGCCAGCAGCTTAGAACAGGCGGCGAGTAATGAAAAACTGTTTTTT. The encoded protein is CASSLEQAASNEKLFF.

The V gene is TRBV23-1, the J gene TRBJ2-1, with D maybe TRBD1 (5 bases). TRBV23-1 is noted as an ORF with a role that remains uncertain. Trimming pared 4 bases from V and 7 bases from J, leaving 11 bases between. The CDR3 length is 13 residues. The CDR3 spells CASSPEGVNEQFF. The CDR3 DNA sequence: TGCGCCAGCAGTCCGGAAGGGGTGAATGAGCAGTTCTTC.

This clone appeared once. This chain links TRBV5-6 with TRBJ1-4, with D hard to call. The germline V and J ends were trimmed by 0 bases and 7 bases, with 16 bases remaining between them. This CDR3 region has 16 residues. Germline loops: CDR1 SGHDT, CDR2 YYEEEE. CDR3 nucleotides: TGTGCCAGCAGCTTGGGTCGTGGAGCAACTGGTGAAAAACTGTTTTTT. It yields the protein CASSLGRGATGEKLFF. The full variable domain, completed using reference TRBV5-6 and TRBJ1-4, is DAGVTQSPTHLIKTRGQQVTLRCSPKSGHDTVSWYQQALGQGPQFIFQYYEEEERQRGNFPDRFSGHQFPNYSSELNVNALLLGDSALYLCASSLGRGATGEKLFFGSGTQLSVL.

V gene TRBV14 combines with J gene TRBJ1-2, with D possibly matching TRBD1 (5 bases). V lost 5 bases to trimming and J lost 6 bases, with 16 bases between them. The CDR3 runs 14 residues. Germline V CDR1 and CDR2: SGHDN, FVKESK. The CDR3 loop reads CASSYLTGGDGYTF. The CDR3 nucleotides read TGTGCCAGCAGCTACCTCACGGGAGGGGATGGCTACACCTTC.

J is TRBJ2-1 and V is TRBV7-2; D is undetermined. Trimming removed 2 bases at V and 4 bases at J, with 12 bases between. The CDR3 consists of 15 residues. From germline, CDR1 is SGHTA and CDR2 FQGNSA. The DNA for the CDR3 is TGTGCCAGCAGCTTAAAGCCAGGAAGGTACAATGAGCAGTTCTTC. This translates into CASSLKPGRYNEQFF. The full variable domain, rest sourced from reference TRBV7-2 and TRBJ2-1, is GAGVSQSPSNKVTEKGKDVELRCDPISGHTALYWYRQSLGQGLEFLIYFQGNSAPDKSGLPSDRFSAERTGGSVSTLTIQRTQQEDSAVYLCASSLKPGRYNEQFFGPGTRLTVL.

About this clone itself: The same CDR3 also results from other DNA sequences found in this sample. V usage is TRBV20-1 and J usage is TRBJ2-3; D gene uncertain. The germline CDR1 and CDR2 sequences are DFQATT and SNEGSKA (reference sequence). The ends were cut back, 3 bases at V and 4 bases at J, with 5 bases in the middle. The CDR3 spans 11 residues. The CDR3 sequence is CSASLADTQYF. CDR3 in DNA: TGCAGTGCTAGTTTGGCAGATACGCAGTATTTT.

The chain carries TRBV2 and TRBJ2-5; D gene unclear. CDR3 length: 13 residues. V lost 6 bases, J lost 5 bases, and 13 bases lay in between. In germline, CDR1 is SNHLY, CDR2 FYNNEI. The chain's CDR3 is CASRSRTGETQYF. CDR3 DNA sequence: TGTGCCAGCAGGAGTAGAACTGGGGAGACCCAGTACTTC.

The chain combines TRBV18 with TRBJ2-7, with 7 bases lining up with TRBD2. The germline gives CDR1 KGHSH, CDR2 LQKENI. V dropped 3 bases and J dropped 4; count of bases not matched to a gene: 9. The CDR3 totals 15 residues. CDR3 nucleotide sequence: TGTGCCAGCTCACCGGCGGGGGTCGGTGAGTACGAGCAGTACTTC. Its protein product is CASSPAGVGEYEQYF. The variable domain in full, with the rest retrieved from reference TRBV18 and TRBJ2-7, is NAGVMQNPRHLVRRRGQEARLRCSPMKGHSHVYWYRQLPEEGLKFMVYLQKENIIDESGMPKERFSAEFPKEGPSILRIQQVVRGDSAAYFCASSPAGVGEYEQYFGPGTRLTVT.

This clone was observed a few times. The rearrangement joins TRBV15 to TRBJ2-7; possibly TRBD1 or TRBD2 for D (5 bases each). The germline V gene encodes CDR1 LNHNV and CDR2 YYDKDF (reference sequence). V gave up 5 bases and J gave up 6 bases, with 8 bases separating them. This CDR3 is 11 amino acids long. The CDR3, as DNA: TGTGCCACCAGCCGGGACGCCGAGCAGTACTTC. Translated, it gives CATSRDAEQYF.